The entry below describes one T cell receptor (beta chain). Its antigen is unknown. The record originates from a study of CD8 T cells in ankylosing spondylitis. Broader study findings: Some of the motif variants had earlier been found in reactive arthritis patients' fluid and blood. Characteristic of ankylosing spondylitis blood, it appeared, was a TCR beta motif comprising eight highly homologous variants. Relatively scarce in peripheral blood, disease-linked clones were CD8+.

Trimming removed 6 bases from V and 7 bases from J; junction bases left unmatched: 3. The CDR3 totals 13 residues. Quantitative 5'-RACE with molecular barcodes was used to make the TCR beta libraries. TCRdb re-analysed the 5' RACE reads in MiXCR, keeping a single row per CDR3 protein. Of more than 200,000 distinct CDR3 sequences listed, 20% to 30% are singletons. The sample comprised blood, either unsorted or a sorted T cell fraction (not recorded which). This receptor was taken from a male donor with ankylosing spondylitis or in good health (not recorded which). The V gene is TRBV12-3 or TRBV12-4, the J gene TRBJ1-3; 10 bases are shared with TRBD1. CDR3 protein: CASSTDRGNTIYF. The CDR3 nucleotides read TGTGCCAGCAGCACGGACAGGGGGAACACCATATATTTT.